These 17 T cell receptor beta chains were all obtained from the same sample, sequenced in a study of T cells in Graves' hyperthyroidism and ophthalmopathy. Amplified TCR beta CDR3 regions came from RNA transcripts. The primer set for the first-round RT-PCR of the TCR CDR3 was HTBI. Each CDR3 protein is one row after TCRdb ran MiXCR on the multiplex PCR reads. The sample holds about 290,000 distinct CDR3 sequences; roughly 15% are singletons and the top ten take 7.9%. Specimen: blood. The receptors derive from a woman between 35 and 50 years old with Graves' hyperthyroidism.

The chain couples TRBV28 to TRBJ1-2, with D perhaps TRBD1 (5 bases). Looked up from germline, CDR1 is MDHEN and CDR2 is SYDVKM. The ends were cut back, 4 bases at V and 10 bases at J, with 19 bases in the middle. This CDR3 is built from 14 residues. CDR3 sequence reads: CASSYHRDRSPYTF. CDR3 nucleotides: TGTGCCAGCAGTTACCACCGGGACCGATCGCCCTACACCTTC.

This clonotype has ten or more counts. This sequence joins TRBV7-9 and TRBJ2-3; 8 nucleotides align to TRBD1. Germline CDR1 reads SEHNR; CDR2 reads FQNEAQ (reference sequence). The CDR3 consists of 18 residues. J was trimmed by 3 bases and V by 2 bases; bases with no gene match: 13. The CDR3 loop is CASSLREWTGISTDTQYF. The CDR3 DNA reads TGTGCCAGCAGCTTACGGGAGTGGACAGGGATCTCGACAGATACGCAGTATTTT. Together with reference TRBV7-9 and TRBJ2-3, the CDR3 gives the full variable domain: DTGVSQNPRHKITKRGQNVTFRCDPISEHNRLYWYRQTLGQGPEFLTYFQNEAQLEKSRLLSDRFSAERPKGSFSTLEIQRTEQGDSAMYLCASSLREWTGISTDTQYFGPGTRLTVL.

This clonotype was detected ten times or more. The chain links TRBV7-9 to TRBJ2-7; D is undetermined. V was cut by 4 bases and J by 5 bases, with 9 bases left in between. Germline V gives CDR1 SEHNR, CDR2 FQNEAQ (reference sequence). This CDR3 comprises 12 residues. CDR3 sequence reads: CASSYLVDEQYF. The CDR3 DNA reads TGTGCCAGCAGCTACCTGGTCGACGAGCAGTACTTC.

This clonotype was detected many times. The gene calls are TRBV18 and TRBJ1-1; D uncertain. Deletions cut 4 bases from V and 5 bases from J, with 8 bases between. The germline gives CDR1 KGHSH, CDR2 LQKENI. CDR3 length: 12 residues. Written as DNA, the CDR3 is TGTGCCAGCTCACGGCAGCAGACTGAAGCTTTCTTT. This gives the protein CASSRQQTEAFF.

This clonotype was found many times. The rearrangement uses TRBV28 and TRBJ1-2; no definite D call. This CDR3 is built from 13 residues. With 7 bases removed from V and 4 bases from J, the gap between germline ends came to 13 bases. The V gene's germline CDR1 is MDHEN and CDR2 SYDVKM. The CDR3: CASNTDPVYGYTF. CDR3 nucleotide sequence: TGTGCCAGCAACACCGATCCCGTCTATGGCTACACCTTC.

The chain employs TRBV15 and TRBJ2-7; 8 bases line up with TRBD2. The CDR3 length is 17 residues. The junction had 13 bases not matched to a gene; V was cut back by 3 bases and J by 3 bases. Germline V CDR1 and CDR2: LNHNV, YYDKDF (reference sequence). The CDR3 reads CATSRLLAEGFNYEQYF. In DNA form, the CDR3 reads TGTGCCACCAGCAGGCTACTAGCGGAGGGATTTAACTACGAGCAGTACTTC. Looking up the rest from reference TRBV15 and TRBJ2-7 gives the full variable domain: DAMVIQNPRYQVTQFGKPVTLSCSQTLNHNVMYWYQQKSSQAPKLLFHYYDKDFNNEADTPDNFQSRRPNTSFCFLDIRSPGLGDTAMYLCATSRLLAEGFNYEQYFGPGTRLTVT.

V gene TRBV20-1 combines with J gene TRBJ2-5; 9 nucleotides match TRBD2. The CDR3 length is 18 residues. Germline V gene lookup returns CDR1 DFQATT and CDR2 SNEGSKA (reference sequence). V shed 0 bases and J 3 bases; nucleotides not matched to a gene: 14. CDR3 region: CSARDPLGSGSMKETQYF. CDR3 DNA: TGCAGTGCTAGAGACCCCCTGGGTAGCGGGAGTATGAAAGAGACCCAGTACTTC.

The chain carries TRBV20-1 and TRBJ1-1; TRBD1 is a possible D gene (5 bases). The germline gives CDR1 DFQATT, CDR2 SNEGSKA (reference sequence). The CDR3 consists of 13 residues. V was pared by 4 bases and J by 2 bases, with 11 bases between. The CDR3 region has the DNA TGCAGTGCTATACAACAGGTAAACACTGAAGCTTTCTTT. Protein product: CSAIQQVNTEAFF.

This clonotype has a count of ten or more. The chain's CDR3 is CSVKEGVGDTQYF. CDR3 bases: TGCAGTGTTAAGGAAGGCGTTGGGGATACGCAGTATTTT. The chain couples TRBV20-1 to TRBJ2-3; D is ambiguous. Germline V gene data show CDR1 as DFQATT and CDR2 as SNEGSKA (reference sequence). Trimming stripped 7 bases from V and 6 bases from J, with 17 bases between. This CDR3 is built from 13 residues.

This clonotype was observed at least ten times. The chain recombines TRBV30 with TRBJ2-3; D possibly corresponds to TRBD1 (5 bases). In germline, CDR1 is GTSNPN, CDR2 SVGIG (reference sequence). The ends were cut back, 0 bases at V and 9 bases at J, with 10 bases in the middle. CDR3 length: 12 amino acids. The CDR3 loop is CAWSVRGTTQYF. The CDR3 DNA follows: TGTGCCTGGAGTGTAAGGGGTACGACGCAGTATTTT.

The chain's CDR3 is CASSWEEGTEAFF. Written as DNA, the CDR3 is TGTGCCAGCAGCTGGGAGGAGGGCACTGAAGCTTTCTTT. This chain connects TRBV5-4 to TRBJ1-1; D gene ambiguous. The germline gives CDR1 SGHNT, CDR2 YYREEE (reference sequence). Trimming cost V 3 bases and J 4 bases, with 10 bases left between them. The CDR3 runs 13 residues.

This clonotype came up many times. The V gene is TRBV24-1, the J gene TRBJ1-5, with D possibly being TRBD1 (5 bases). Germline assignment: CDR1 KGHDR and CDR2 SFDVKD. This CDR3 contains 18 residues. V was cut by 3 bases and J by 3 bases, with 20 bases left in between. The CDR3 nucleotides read TGTGCCACCAGTGATGTATGGGGAGCAGGGCCCACCAATCAGCCCCAGCATTTT. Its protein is CATSDVWGAGPTNQPQHF.

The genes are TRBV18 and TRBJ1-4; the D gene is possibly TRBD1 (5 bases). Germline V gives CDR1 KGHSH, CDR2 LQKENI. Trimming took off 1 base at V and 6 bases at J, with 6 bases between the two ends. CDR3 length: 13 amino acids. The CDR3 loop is CASSPQTDEKLFF. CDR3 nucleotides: TGTGCCAGCTCACCACAGACAGATGAAAAACTGTTTTTT.

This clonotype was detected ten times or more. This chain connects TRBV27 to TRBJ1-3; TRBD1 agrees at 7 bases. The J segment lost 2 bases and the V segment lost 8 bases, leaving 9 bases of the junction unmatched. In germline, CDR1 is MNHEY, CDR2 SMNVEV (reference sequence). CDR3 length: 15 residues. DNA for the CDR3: TGTGCCAGCCGCGACTGGAGGGGGCCTGGAAACACCATATATTTT. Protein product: CASRDWRGPGNTIYF.

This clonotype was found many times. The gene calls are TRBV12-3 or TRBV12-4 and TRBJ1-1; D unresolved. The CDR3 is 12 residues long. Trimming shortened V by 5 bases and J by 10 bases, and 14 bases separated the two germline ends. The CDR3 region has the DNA TGTGCCAGCAGTCCTTTCCAGGCTGGAGCTTTCTTT. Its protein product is CASSPFQAGAFF.

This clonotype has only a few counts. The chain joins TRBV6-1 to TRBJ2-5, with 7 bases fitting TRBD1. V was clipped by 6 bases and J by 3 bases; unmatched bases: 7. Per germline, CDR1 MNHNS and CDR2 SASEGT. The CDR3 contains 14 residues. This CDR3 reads CASRATGTEETQYF. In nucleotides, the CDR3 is TGTGCCAGCAGGGCGACCGGGACAGAAGAGACCCAGTACTTC.

CDR3 amino acids: CGPGGIDGYTF. The CDR3 coding sequence is TGCGGCCCTGGGGGAATTGATGGCTACACCTTC. This chain joins TRBV20-1 and TRBJ1-2; possibly TRBD1 for D (5 bases). CDR3 size: 11 residues. CDR1 and CDR2 (germline): DFQATT, SNEGSKA (reference sequence).